This TCR beta chain emerged from a study of T cell responses to AZD1222 COVID-19 vaccine. Study conclusions and caveats: Repertoire collection took place solely once the T cell response had peaked.

Data came from immunoSEQ multiplex PCR; TCRdb stores just in-frame clones and leaves some out. Among about 94,000 clones, roughly 85% were seen once, and the ten largest hold 4.5%. Analyses pooled second doses at about 4 or about 12 weeks. V was pared by 3 bases and J by 5 bases, with 13 bases between. The CDR3 has 15 residues. The germline CDR1 and CDR2 sequences are SEHNR and FQNEAQ (reference sequence). About this clone: Its cognate antigen is unknown.

This clonotype was sampled from an adult who received the AZD1222 COVID-19 vaccine. The input for sequencing was peripheral blood, taken 28 days after the second AZD1222 dose. The V and J genes are TRBV7-9 and TRBJ2-2; possibly TRBD2 for D (6 bases). CDR3 sequence reads: CASSFVEGWTGELFF. The CDR3 DNA sequence: TGTGCCAGCAGCTTCGTGGAGGGGTGGACCGGGGAGCTGTTTTTT.